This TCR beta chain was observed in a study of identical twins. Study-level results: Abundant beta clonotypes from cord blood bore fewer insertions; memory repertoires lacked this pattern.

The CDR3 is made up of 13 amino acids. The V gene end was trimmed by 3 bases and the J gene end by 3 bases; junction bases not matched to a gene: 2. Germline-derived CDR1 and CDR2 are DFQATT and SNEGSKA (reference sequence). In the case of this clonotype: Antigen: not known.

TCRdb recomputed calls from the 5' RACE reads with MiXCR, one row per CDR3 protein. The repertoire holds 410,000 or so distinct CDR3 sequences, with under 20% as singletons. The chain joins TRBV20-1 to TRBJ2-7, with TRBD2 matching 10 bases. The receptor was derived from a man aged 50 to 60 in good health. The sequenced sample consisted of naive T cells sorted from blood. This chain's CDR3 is CSASVAGGYEQYF. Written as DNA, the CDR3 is TGCAGTGCTAGTGTAGCGGGGGGCTACGAGCAGTACTTC.